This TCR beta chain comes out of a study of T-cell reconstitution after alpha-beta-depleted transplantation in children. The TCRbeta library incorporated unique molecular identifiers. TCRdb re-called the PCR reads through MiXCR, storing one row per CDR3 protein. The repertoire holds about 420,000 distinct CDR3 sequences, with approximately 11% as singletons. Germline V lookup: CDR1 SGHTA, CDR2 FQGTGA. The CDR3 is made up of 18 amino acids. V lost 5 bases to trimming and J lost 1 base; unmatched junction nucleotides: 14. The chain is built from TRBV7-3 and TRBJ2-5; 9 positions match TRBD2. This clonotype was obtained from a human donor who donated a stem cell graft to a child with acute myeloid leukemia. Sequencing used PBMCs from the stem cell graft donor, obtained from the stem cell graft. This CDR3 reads CASSNRREGGRLQETQYF. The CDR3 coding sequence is TGTGCCAGCAGCAACAGGCGGGAGGGGGGGCGTCTCCAAGAGACCCAGTACTTC.